Listed here is a single T cell receptor (beta chain). This record comes from a study of blood T cell repertoires in COVID-19. Across the study: Italy, Spain and the United States were the sources of the convalescent and acute COVID-19 samples.

Original data processing: Reference gene primers were amplified, and this amplification served to estimate nucleated cell counts. Clones were sequenced by immunoSEQ multiplex PCR, and TCRdb holds only the in-frame ones, with some missing. That table gives V, J and clone size, and the DNA gave D and trimming. The sample shows 20,000 to 30,000 clones, about 89% of them seen only once. Trimming stripped 6 bases from V and 4 bases from J, with 16 bases between. In germline, CDR1 is SQVTM, CDR2 ANQGSEA. The CDR3 consists of 13 residues. The rearrangement uses TRBV29-1 and TRBJ2-7, with no clear D. The receptor comes from a man aged 50-60 years with active COVID-19. Sequencing was done on a sample of peripheral blood. CDR3 residues: CSVSDGGSYEQYF. In nucleotides, the CDR3 is TGCAGCGTGTCGGATGGCGGCTCGTACGAGCAGTACTTC.